A selection of T cell receptor beta chains follows, all from one sample in a study of blood T cells in healthy people across ages. TCRdb called the 5' RACE reads again in MiXCR, with one record for every CDR3 protein. The data show around 1,600,000 distinct CDR3 sequences, about 45% seen once. The sequenced material came from blood. The source of these receptors is a woman younger than 30 in good health. Each CDR3 is given with its conserved first and last residue. The order of the fields is D gene, clone size, J gene, V gene, CDR3 protein, CDR3 DNA. The D gene is left open where the match is weak. Size is omitted from some rows. Given values are once, few, many or a class for expanded clones.

TRBD1 many TRBJ2-7 TRBV7-6 CASSQWTGGSDEQYF TGTGCCAGCAGCCAGTGGACAGGGGGTAGCGACGAGCAGTACTTC
. few TRBJ2-1 TRBV30 CAWSRIPFNNEQFF TGTGCCTGGAGTCGTATACCTTTCAACAATGAGCAGTTCTTC
. few TRBJ1-4 TRBV20-1 CSARGGGNEKLFF TGCAGTGCTAGAGGGGGGGGGAATGAAAAACTGTTTTTT
. few TRBJ2-1 TRBV20-1 CSATTGEGYNEQFF TGCAGTGCTACGACAGGGGAGGGCTACAATGAGCAGTTCTTC
. . TRBJ1-1 TRBV30 CAWSVRARLSTEAFF TGTGCCTGGAGTGTAAGGGCCAGGTTGAGCACTGAAGCTTTCTTT
. . TRBJ2-5 TRBV30 CAWSSYEQYF TGTGCCTGGAGTTCGTATGAGCAGTACTTC
TRBD1 few TRBJ2-2 TRBV7-8 CASSSGTGNTGELFF TGTGCCAGCAGTTCCGGGACAGGGAACACCGGGGAGCTGTTTTTT
. . TRBJ2-3 TRBV12-3/TRBV12-4 CASSKPPGDTQYF TGTGCCAGCAGTAAACCTCCGGGAGATACGCAGTATTTT
. . TRBJ2-3 TRBV11-2 CASSFYICSASPTAGSTDTQYF .
. . TRBJ2-6 TRBV5-1 CASSLDSMTGANVLTF TGCGCCAGCAGCTTGGATAGCATGACTGGGGCCAACGTCCTGACTTTC